These T cell receptor beta chains were read from a single sample in a study of blood T cell repertoires in COVID-19. Sequencing used immunoSEQ multiplex PCR; TCRdb keeps in-frame clones, though not all of them. The sample has roughly 220,000 clones; 75% to 90% are singletons. Sequenced material: peripheral blood. These receptor sequences come from a man aged 25-45 years who had recovered from COVID-19. The CDR3 runs from the conserved cysteine through the conserved F or W. The D gene is left open where the match is weak. Clone size appears in some rows only: once, few, many, or a class for an expanded clone.

j_gene	len	d_gene	abundance	v_gene	CDR3aa	CDR3nt
TRBJ2-5	15	NA	NA	TRBV6-5	CASTHGVGAGETQYF	TGTGCCAGCACCCACGGGGTTGGGGCGGGGGAGACCCAGTACTTC
TRBJ2-1	12	TRBD1	NA	TRBV29-1	CSVEGTGFEQFF	TGCAGCGTTGAAGGGACAGGGTTTGAGCAGTTCTTC
TRBJ1-4	16	TRBD1	NA	TRBV4-2	CASSQDYIGTAEKLFF	TGTGCCAGCAGCCAAGATTATATTGGGACAGCCGAAAAACTGTTTTTT
TRBJ2-1	15	TRBD2	NA	TRBV7-2	CASSQGSGAYNEQFF	TGTGCCAGCAGCCAGGGTAGCGGGGCCTACAATGAGCAGTTCTTC
TRBJ2-7	14	TRBD1	NA	TRBV5-1	CASSAGTGDYEQYF	TGCGCCAGCAGCGCCGGGACAGGAGATTACGAGCAGTACTTC
TRBJ2-3	13	NA	NA	TRBV30	CAWSVGQADTQYF	TGTGCCTGGAGTGTCGGCCAGGCAGATACGCAGTATTTT
TRBJ1-5	18	TRBD1	NA	TRBV19	CASSAPRDSQNYNQPQHF	TGTGCCAGTAGTGCACCCCGGGACAGCCAAAATTACAATCAGCCCCAGCATTTT
TRBJ2-1	15	TRBD1	NA	TRBV10-1	CASSAGQGHVNEQFF	TGCGCCAGCAGCGCGGGACAGGGGCATGTCAATGAGCAGTTCTTC
TRBJ2-7	14	NA	once	TRBV18	CASSPSGLLYEQYF	TGTGCCAGCTCACCTTCAGGTTTACTCTACGAGCAGTACTTC
TRBJ2-7	12	NA	NA	TRBV12-3/TRBV12-4	CASSQGGYEQYF	TGTGCCAGCAGTCAGGGGGGCTACGAGCAGTACTTC
TRBJ2-1	16	NA	NA	TRBV18	CASSRTLNREQDEQFF	TGTGCCAGCTCCCGAACACTCAACAGGGAACAAGATGAGCAGTTCTTC
TRBJ2-3	15	NA	NA	TRBV10-1	CASTELDSGTDTQYF	TGCGCCAGCACTGAGTTGGACAGTGGGACAGATACGCAGTATTTT
TRBJ1-2	16	NA	NA	TRBV3-1/TRBV3-2	CASSQGRDTRYYGYTF	TGTGCCAGCAGCCAAGGTAGAGACACTAGATACTATGGCTACACCTTC
TRBJ2-7	15	NA	NA	TRBV7-6	CASSLRQGGTYEQYF	TGTGCCAGCAGCTTAAGGCAGGGGGGTACCTACGAGCAGTACTTC
TRBJ1-1	13	NA	NA	TRBV4-1	CASSQRREGEAFF	TGCGCCAGCAGCCAACGCAGGGAGGGTGAAGCTTTCTTT